One sample yielded the 20 T cell receptor beta chains listed below, sequenced in a study of regulatory T cells in long-lasting Graves disease. Time point specified: newly diagnosed GD, antithyroid drugs for less than 3 months. PBMC-derived RNA was used for the TCR library. Combining iRepertoire HTBI primers with Arm-PCR of CDR3 regions, the authors built TCR beta libraries. TCRdb fed the multiplex PCR reads into MiXCR, producing one record per CDR3 protein. This table holds 350,000 to 500,000 distinct CDR3 sequences, approximately 15% found once. The sample also formed part of further work on T cells in Graves' hyperthyroidism and ophthalmopathy.

The source was peripheral blood mononuclear cells (PBMCs), collected at new diagnosis, from a patient treated with antithyroid drugs. All receptors derive from a woman aged 45-59 years with Graves disease.

This clonotype was counted between two and nine times. The chain employs TRBV28 and TRBJ1-1; tentative D call: TRBD1 (6 bases). The CDR3 runs 12 residues. Trimming cost V 6 bases and J 7 bases, with 12 bases left between them. Germline values: CDR1 MDHEN, CDR2 SYDVKM. The CDR3 DNA follows: TGTGCCAGCAGGACCACAGGGATTGAAGCTTTCTTT. It encodes CASRTTGIEAFF.

The J gene is TRBJ2-7, the V gene TRBV6-5, with TRBD2 matching over 12 bases. V gave up 2 bases and J gave up 7 bases; unmatched junction bases: 6. This CDR3 spans 15 amino acids. Per germline, CDR1 MNHEY and CDR2 SVGAGI. The CDR3 here is CASSYGLAGYNEQYF. The CDR3 region has the DNA TGTGCCAGCAGTTACGGACTAGCGGGGTACAATGAGCAGTACTTC.

Details on this clonotype: The junction and the germline gene differ at one end; a read error may be behind it. The rearrangement uses TRBV12-3 or TRBV12-4 and TRBJ2-5, with D tentatively TRBD1 or TRBD2 (5 bases each). The CDR3 has 16 residues. The CDR3 nucleotides are TGTGCCAGCAGTTACTCGAATATTTTAGGGGACGAGAACCAGTACTTC. This translates into CASSYSNILGDENQYF.

The chain employs TRBV30 and TRBJ2-7; 7 bases match TRBD1. Germline CDR1 GTSNPN, CDR2 SVGIG (reference sequence). There are 12 residues in the CDR3. Germline trimming cut 5 bases from V and 2 bases from J; bases unmatched to any gene: 3. CDR3 sequence: CAWEGAAYEQYF. Here the CDR3 DNA reads TGTGCCTGGGAGGGGGCGGCCTACGAGCAGTACTTC.

This clonotype was seen repeatedly, ten times or more. The chain couples TRBV5-1 to TRBJ1-1; TRBD1 might be the D (6 bases). Germline-derived CDR1 and CDR2 are SGHRS and YFSETQ. This CDR3 has 14 amino acids. The V end was cut by 1 base, the J end by 3 bases, with 10 bases between. The CDR3 region has the DNA TGCGCCAGCAGCTTGCAGGGGCCCGACACTGAAGCTTTCTTT. Its translation: CASSLQGPDTEAFF.

The genes are TRBV19 and TRBJ1-1; D is unclear. Germline values: CDR1 LNHDA, CDR2 SQIVND (reference sequence). This CDR3 is built from 13 residues. Trimming shortened V by 4 bases and J by 3 bases, and 9 bases separated the two germline ends. CDR3 in amino acids: CASSKAADTEAFF. The CDR3 coding sequence is TGTGCCAGTAGTAAAGCGGCAGACACTGAAGCTTTCTTT.

The table lists this clonotype with a few counts. The genes are TRBV7-2 and TRBJ2-1; D possibly corresponds to TRBD2 (6 bases). The CDR3 is 16 amino acids. V shed 1 base and J shed 6 bases, with 16 bases lying between them. Looked up from germline, CDR1 is SGHTA and CDR2 is FQGNSA. DNA of the CDR3: TGTGCCAGCAGCTTAGGGCGGGGTATGTGGGGCAATGAGCAGTTCTTC. It specifies CASSLGRGMWGNEQFF.

This clonotype was found many times. The gene calls are TRBV5-1 and TRBJ2-7; D not certain. The CDR3 is 14 amino acids. Trimming stripped 0 bases from V and 4 bases from J, with 11 bases between. The germline CDR1 and CDR2 sequences are SGHRS and YFSETQ. In DNA, the CDR3 is TGCGCCAGCAGCTTGGAAGGGTTGGAATACGAGCAGTACTTC. This gives the protein CASSLEGLEYEQYF.

In its sample, this clonotype was seen a few times. Possible read error: a much larger clone is one base away. The chain is built from TRBV7-6 and TRBJ1-1, with D unclear. Trimming left V 8 bases short and J 1 base short, with 11 bases between. Germline assignment: CDR1 SGHVS and CDR2 FNYEAQ. The CDR3 sequence is 13 residues long. As DNA, the CDR3 is TGTGCCAGCGGCGCCGACACGAACACTGAAGCTTTCTTT. Protein: CASGADTNTEAFF.

This clonotype was counted between two and nine times. The chain couples TRBV6-1 to TRBJ2-7; D is perhaps TRBD1 (5 bases). This CDR3 is 12 amino acids long. Germline lookup yields CDR1 MNHNS and CDR2 SASEGT. The V end lost 7 bases, the J end lost 3 bases, and 10 bases lay between the germline ends. The CDR3 is CASTDQGYEQYF. In DNA, the CDR3 is TGTGCCAGCACCGATCAGGGCTACGAGCAGTACTTC.

This clonotype was seen ten or more times. The chain uses TRBV6-1 and TRBJ1-5, with D possibly being TRBD1 (5 bases). The V gene's germline CDR1 is MNHNS and CDR2 SASEGT. The V end was cut by 6 bases, the J end by 4 bases, with 16 bases between. The CDR3 runs to 15 residues. The CDR3 spells CASRKGTAWNQPQHF. CDR3 in DNA: TGTGCCAGCAGGAAGGGGACCGCCTGGAATCAGCCCCAGCATTTT.

This clonotype was seen at least ten times. The CDR3: CSVEGGGTGYGYTF. CDR3 in DNA: TGCAGCGTTGAAGGAGGGGGGACGGGCTATGGCTACACCTTC. The chain recombines TRBV29-1 with TRBJ1-2, with a weak D call TRBD1 (6 bases). CDR1 is SQVTM and CDR2 is ANQGSEA in the germline V gene. This CDR3 has 14 residues. The ends were cut back, 1 base at V and 4 bases at J, with 13 bases in the middle.

This clonotype was counted between two and nine times. The V call is TRBV11-2, the J call TRBJ2-2, with D perhaps matching TRBD2 (5 bases). CDR3 length equals 14 residues. CDR1 is SGHAT, CDR2 FQNNGV, per germline. Trimming took 2 bases from V and 3 from J, leaving 7 bases between them. As DNA, the CDR3 is TGTGCCAGCAGCTTACGGCGGGACACCGGGGAGCTGTTTTTT. This codes for CASSLRRDTGELFF. Complete variable domain (other parts from reference TRBV11-2 and TRBJ2-2): EAGVAQSPRYKIIEKRQSVAFWCNPISGHATLYWYQQILGQGPKLLIQFQNNGVVDDSQLPKDRFSAERLKGVDSTLKIQPAKLEDSAVYLCASSLRRDTGELFFGEGSRLTVL.

In its sample, this clonotype was seen many times. The chain employs TRBV2 and TRBJ2-1; 11 bases fit TRBD2. This CDR3 has 13 residues. J was trimmed by 5 bases and V by 10 bases; bases with no gene match: 4. Germline V gene data show CDR1 as SNHLY and CDR2 as FYNNEI. The CDR3 coding sequence is TGTGCCACCTCGGGACTAGCGGACAATGAGCAGTTCTTC. Protein sequence: CATSGLADNEQFF.

A word on this clonotype: A read error may be the cause here, since a much bigger clone is one base away. The gene calls are TRBV3-1 and TRBJ2-1; 7 nucleotides match TRBD1. The CDR3 runs 13 residues. Germline assignment: CDR1 LGHDT and CDR2 YNNKEL (reference sequence). V lost 6 bases, J lost 11 bases, and 10 bases stayed unmatched. The DNA for the CDR3 is TGTGCCAGCAGTCAATACCCGGGACAGAAGCAGTTCTTC. Protein: CASSQYPGQKQFF.

The sample holds many counts of this clonotype. This chain connects TRBV12-3 or TRBV12-4 to TRBJ2-1; D may be TRBD2 (7 bases). CDR3 length: 16 residues. Trimming left V 2 bases short and J 6 bases short, with 17 bases between. The CDR3 protein is CASSLQGRGGINEQFF. The CDR3 nucleotides are TGTGCCAGCAGTTTACAGGGACGCGGGGGCATCAATGAGCAGTTCTTC.

This chain joins TRBV11-2 and TRBJ2-5; D may match TRBD1 or TRBD2 (6 bases each). The CDR3 is 19 residues long. Looked up from germline, CDR1 is SGHAT and CDR2 is FQNNGV. Trimming took 5 bases from V and 3 from J, leaving 28 bases between them. CDR3 bases: TGTGCCAGCAGCCCTGCCCCTGCCGCGCGGGACACTCAAGAAGAGACCCAGTACTTC. As protein: CASSPAPAARDTQEETQYF.

At least ten counts were recorded for this clonotype. The chain uses TRBV9 and TRBJ2-5; 9 nucleotides agree with TRBD2. J lost 2 bases, V lost 0 bases, and 5 bases had no gene match. CDR1 SGDLS and CDR2 YYNGEE come from the germline V gene. There are 16 residues in the CDR3. CDR3 DNA sequence: TGTGCCAGCAGCGTAGACCCTAGCGGGATACAAGAGACCCAGTACTTC. Its protein product is CASSVDPSGIQETQYF. The entire variable domain, with the rest obtained from reference TRBV9 and TRBJ2-5, is as follows: DSGVTQTPKHLITATGQRVTLRCSPRSGDLSVYWYQQSLDQGLQFLIQYYNGEERAKGNILERFSAQQFPDLHSELNLSSLELGDSALYFCASSVDPSGIQETQYFGPGTRLLVL.

This clonotype was counted a few times. The rearrangement links TRBV3-1 to TRBJ2-1; D uncertain. The germline V gene has CDR1 LGHDT and CDR2 YNNKEL (reference sequence). The CDR3 loop spans 13 amino acids. V lost 2 bases, J lost 9 bases, and 11 bases lay in between. The DNA for the CDR3 is TGTGCCAGCAGCCAATCGCCGAGTGGTGAGCAGTTCTTC. Translating it yields CASSQSPSGEQFF.

This clonotype showed up many times. The rearrangement uses TRBV12-3 or TRBV12-4 and TRBJ2-7, with D maybe TRBD2 (6 bases). V was trimmed by 5 bases and J by 4 bases, leaving 18 bases between them. There are 15 residues in the CDR3. The CDR3 sequence is CASSPALGGIYEQYF. The CDR3 DNA reads TGTGCCAGCAGTCCCGCGTTGGGCGGGATTTACGAGCAGTACTTC.